The sequence of this TCR beta chain was determined in a study of CD8+ T cells in alopecia areata. This clone has only one observation. Its antigen is currently unknown. The treatment: oral pan-JAK inhibitor, 5-10 mg twice daily. Sequencing relied on a cDNA template that was reverse transcribed from extracted RNA. Libraries were prepared by immunoSEQ multiplex PCR; TCRdb keeps only in-frame clonotypes and omits some of them. This table has over 150,000 clones, less than 70% appearing once. Per germline, CDR1 SNHLY and CDR2 FYNNEI. This CDR3 has 13 amino acids. Trimming took 6 bases from V and 7 from J; bases not matched to a gene: 6. Study results and limitations: Resident alphabeta T cells of normal skin are also sequenced in scalp samples.

This chain joins TRBV2 and TRBJ1-2, with 9 bases identical to TRBD1. The receptor's source is a human donor with alopecia areata. The sequenced sample was CD4+ T cells sorted from blood, obtained at week 24, from a patient treated with tofacitinib. This chain's CDR3 is CASRVDRGSGYTF. The CDR3 DNA follows: TGTGCCAGCAGGGTGGACAGGGGTAGTGGCTACACCTTC.